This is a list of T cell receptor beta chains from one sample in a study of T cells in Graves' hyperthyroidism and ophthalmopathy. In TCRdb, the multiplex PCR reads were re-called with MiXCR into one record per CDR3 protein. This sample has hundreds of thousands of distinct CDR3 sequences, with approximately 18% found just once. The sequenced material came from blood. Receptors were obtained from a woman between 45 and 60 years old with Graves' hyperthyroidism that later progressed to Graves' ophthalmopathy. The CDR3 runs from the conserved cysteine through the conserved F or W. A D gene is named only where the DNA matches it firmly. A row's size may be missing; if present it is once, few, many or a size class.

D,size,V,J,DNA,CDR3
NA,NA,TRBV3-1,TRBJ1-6,TGTGCCAGCAGCCAAGCTAGAACAAACAATAATTCACCCCTCCACTTT,CASSQARTNNNSPLHF
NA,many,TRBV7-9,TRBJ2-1,TGTGCCAGCAGCGCTGGTCCGACTTATGAGCAGTTCTTC,CASSAGPTYEQFF
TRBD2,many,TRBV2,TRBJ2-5,TGTGCCAGCAGTGCACTCTCTATAGCGGGGGGGGACGAGACCCAGTACTTC,CASSALSIAGGDETQYF
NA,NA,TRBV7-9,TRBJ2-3,TGTGCCAGCAGCCCGAATATGTTAGGCGGCACAGATACGCAGTATTTT,CASSPNMLGGTDTQYF
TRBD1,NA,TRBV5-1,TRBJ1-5,TGCGCCAGCAGCTCCGGGACAGGAGGTCAGCCCCAGCATTTT,CASSSGTGGQPQHF
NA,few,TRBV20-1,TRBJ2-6,TGCAGTGCTAGAGTTAAAGGGCTAGCTGGGGCCAACGTCCTGACTTTC,CSARVKGLAGANVLTF
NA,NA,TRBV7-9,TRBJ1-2,TGTGCCGGCAGCCGGATGGGGGACGACAACTATGGCTACACCTTC,CAGSRMGDDNYGYTF
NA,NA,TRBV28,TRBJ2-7,TGTGCCAGATGCCCAGGGGACTACGAGCAGTACTTC,CARCPGDYEQYF
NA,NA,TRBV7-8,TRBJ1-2,TGTGCCAGCAGCATAGATAGCGGCCCTTGGCGCTATGGCTACACCTTC,CASSIDSGPWRYGYTF
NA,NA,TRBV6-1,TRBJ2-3,TGTGCCAGCATGGTGGATACGCAGTATTTT,CASMVDTQYF
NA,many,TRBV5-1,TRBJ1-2,TGCGCCAGCGCCGGACGGGTTAGCGGCTATGGCTACACCTTC,CASAGRVSGYGYTF
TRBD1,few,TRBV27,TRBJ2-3,TGTGCCACCCAGGGGGATGGGGACATCACAGATACGCAGTATTTT,CATQGDGDITDTQYF
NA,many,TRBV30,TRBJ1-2,TGTGCCTGGAGTGTGGGGAGGCGGTATAATGGCTACACCTTC,CAWSVGRRYNGYTF
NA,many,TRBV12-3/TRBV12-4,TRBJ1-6,TGTGCCAGCAGTTTAACGAGCTCCTATAATTCACCCCTCCACTTT,CASSLTSSYNSPLHF
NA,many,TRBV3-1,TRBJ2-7,TGTGCCAGCAGCCAAGATCTATTAACCTACGAGCAGTACTTC,CASSQDLLTYEQYF
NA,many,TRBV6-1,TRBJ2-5,TGTGCCAGCAGTCCTAGACAAGAGACCCAGTACTTC,CASSPRQETQYF
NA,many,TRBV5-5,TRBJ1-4,TGTGCCAGCAGCTCTGACAGGCCGGGTGAAAAACTGTTTTTT,CASSSDRPGEKLFF
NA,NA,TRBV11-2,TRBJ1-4,TGTGCCAGCAGCTTAGGGAGGCTGGGAACTGGTCACGAAACTAATGAAAAACTGTTTTTT,CASSLGRLGTGHETNEKLFF
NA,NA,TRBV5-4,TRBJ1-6,TGTGCCAGCCGCGAGTTGGGTTCACCCCTCCACTTT,CASRELGSPLHF
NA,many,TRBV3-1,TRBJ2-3,TGTGCCAGCAGCCAAGATGAAGGGGCCGACACAGATACGCAGTATTTT,CASSQDEGADTDTQYF
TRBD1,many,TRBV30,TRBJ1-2,TGTGCCTGGAGTGTAAGGTGGGACAGCTATGGCTACACCTTC,CAWSVRWDSYGYTF
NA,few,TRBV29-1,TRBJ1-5,TGCAGCGTGAGACAGCAAGATAGCAATCAGCCCCAGCATTTT,CSVRQQDSNQPQHF
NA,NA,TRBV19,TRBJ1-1,TGTGCCAGTAGTCCACCCGGGACATTCTCTGAAAGAGCTTTCTTT,CASSPPGTFSERAFF
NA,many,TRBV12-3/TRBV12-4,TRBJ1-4,TGTGCCAGCTCATTGCGAGGGGCTAATGAAAAACTGTTTTTT,CASSLRGANEKLFF
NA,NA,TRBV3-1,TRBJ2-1,TGTGCCAGCAGCCAAGGACCCCCTCGGGCCGAGCAGTTCTTC,CASSQGPPRAEQFF
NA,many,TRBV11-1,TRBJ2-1,TGTGCCAGCAGCTTTCTCGCGGGTTCCAATGAGCAGTTCTTC,CASSFLAGSNEQFF
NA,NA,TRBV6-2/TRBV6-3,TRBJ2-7,TGTGCCAGCAGTTCCTCGGCTAGCGAAGCCTACGAGCAGTACTTC,CASSSSASEAYEQYF
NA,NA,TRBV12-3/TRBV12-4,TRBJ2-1,TGTGCCACCCGGACCGGGATGTACAATGAGCAGTTCTTC,CATRTGMYNEQFF
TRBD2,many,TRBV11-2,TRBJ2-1,TGTGCCAGCAGCCCAGGGACTAGCGGGGCGAATGAGCAGTTCTTC,CASSPGTSGANEQFF
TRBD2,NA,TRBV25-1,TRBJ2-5,TGTGCCACCCGACTAGCGGGGGAGCTTACCAAAGAGACCCAGTACTTC,CATRLAGELTKETQYF
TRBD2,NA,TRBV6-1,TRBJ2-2,TGTGCCAGCAGTGTTGAGCGGACTAGCGGGGGACCGAACACCGGGGAGCTGTTTTTT,CASSVERTSGGPNTGELFF
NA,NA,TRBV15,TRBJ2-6,TGTGCCACCAGCAGAGAGACGGGCCCTGGGGCCAACGTCCTGACTTTC,CATSRETGPGANVLTF
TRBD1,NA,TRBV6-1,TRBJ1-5,TGTGCCAGCAAAGGTGGACAGGGACGATCTGGGCCCCAGCATTTT,CASKGGQGRSGPQHF
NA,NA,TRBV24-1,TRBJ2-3,TGTGCCACCAGCGGGGGGCCGACCTCCACAGATACGCAGTATTTT,CATSGGPTSTDTQYF
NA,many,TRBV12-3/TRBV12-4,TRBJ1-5,TGTGCCAGCAGTTTAATGGTAAATCAGCCCCAGCATTTT,CASSLMVNQPQHF
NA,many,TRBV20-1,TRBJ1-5,TGCAGTGCTCCCATCTTGGGGGGGTTCGGCAATCAGCCCCAGCATTTT,CSAPILGGFGNQPQHF
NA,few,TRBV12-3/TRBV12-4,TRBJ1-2,TGTGCCAGCAGGAGAGGGGAAAGGACCTATGGCTACACCTTC,CASRRGERTYGYTF
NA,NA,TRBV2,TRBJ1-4,TGTGCCAGCAGCGTCGGCAGGGCAACTAATGAAAAACTGTTTTTT,CASSVGRATNEKLFF
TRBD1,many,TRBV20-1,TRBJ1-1,TGCAGTGCTCCTCGTCTTGACAGGGGACTGAACACTGAAGCTTTCTTT,CSAPRLDRGLNTEAFF
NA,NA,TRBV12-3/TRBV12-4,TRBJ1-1,TGTGCCAGCAATGCCGGGAGAAACACTGAAGCTTTCTTT,CASNAGRNTEAFF
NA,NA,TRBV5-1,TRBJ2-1,TGCGCCAGCAGCTTGGACATACGATCCTACAATGAGCAGTTCTTC,CASSLDIRSYNEQFF
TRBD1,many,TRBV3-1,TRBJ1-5,TGTGCCAGCAGCCAAGGGGCAGGGGGACGGTATAGCAATCAGCCCCAGCATTTT,CASSQGAGGRYSNQPQHF
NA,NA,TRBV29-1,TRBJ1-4,TGCAGCGCGAGCAGGGGCCGGGATGAAAAACTGTTTTTT,CSASRGRDEKLFF
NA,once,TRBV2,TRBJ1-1,TGTGCCAGCAGCCCCTGGAAACCGTTTATGAACACTGAAGCTTTCTTT,CASSPWKPFMNTEAFF
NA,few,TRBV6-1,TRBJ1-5,TGTGCCAGCAGAAATAGACTCGCCAATCAGCCCCAGCATTTT,CASRNRLANQPQHF
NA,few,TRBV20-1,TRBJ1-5,TGCAGTGCCGCTGCCGGGAATCAGCCCCAGCATTTT,CSAAAGNQPQHF
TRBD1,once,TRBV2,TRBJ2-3,TGTGCCTGCACCATAGCGGCCCCCGGGACAGGACTCGAAGATACGCAGTATTTT,CACTIAAPGTGLEDTQYF
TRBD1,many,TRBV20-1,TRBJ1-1,TGCAGTGCTCCCAAGGGGGACAGAGTAGACATGAACACTGAAGCTTTCTTT,CSAPKGDRVDMNTEAFF
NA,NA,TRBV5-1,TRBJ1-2,TGCGCCAGCAGCTTGATGCAGGGTGGCTATGGCTACACCTTC,CASSLMQGGYGYTF
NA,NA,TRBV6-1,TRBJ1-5,TGTGCCAGCAGTGAACTGTCCTCTGAGGGCCAGCATTTT,CASSELSSEGQHF
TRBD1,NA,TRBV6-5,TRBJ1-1,TGTGCCAGCAGTTACCCGGCAGGGGGGAACACTGAAGCTTTCTTT,CASSYPAGGNTEAFF
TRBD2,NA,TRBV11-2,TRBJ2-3,TGTGCCAGCAGCTTAGATCTTCGGGGTATCGGGGGGGGCCAGGAAGATACGCAGTATTTT,CASSLDLRGIGGGQEDTQYF
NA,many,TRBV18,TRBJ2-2,TGTGCCAGCTCCCGAGATACGACTACGAACACCGGGGAGCTGTTTTTT,CASSRDTTTNTGELFF